This T cell receptor beta chain came from a study of monozygotic twins with inflammatory bowel disease. CDR3 length: 16 amino acids. cDNA for TCRalpha and TCRbeta was amplified by nested PCRs of around 17 then 8 to 10 cycles. With the 5' RACE reads reprocessed, TCRdb shows one record per CDR3 protein and no DNA. This table lists about 300,000 distinct CDR3 sequences. The chain carries TRBV12-3 or TRBV12-4 and TRBJ2-6; checking the TCRdb D call of TRBD1 is not possible without DNA. This clonotype was obtained from a human donor with ulcerative colitis or Crohn's disease, or a healthy co-twin of an affected twin (not recorded which). The material sequenced was blood. The CDR3 reads CASSTGGVAGANVLTF.